These T cell receptor beta chains were read from a single sample in a study of T cell clusters in autoimmune cytopenias. Using the multiplex PCR reads, TCRdb records one entry per CDR3 protein without DNA. The table for this sample gives around 8,000 distinct CDR3 sequences. Sequencing was performed on peripheral blood. Every receptor here comes from a human donor with an autoimmune cytopenia or autoimmune hepatitis (not recorded which). The CDR3 runs from the conserved cysteine through the conserved F or W. Not all rows give a size; the values are once, few, many and, for expanded clones, a class.

TRBV5-1	.	TRBJ1-4	CASSKPGANEKLFF
TRBV30	medium-sized	TRBJ1-5	CAWGHRVNQPQHF
TRBV5-6	medium-sized	TRBJ2-3	CASSRAGGNTDTQYF
TRBV18	medium-sized	TRBJ2-5	CASSPRDSHPETQYF
TRBV15	medium-sized	TRBJ2-7	CATSSYGTRAYEQYF
TRBV10-3	.	TRBJ2-2	CAISVLAGELFF
TRBV15	medium-sized	TRBJ1-2	CATSRDYQSSASYGYTF
TRBV30	medium-sized	TRBJ1-1	CAWSEGSMARAFF
TRBV7-6	medium-sized	TRBJ2-2	CASSPRTGERTGELFF
TRBV5-4	medium-sized	TRBJ1-3	CASSYTGSSGNTIYF
TRBV7-9	.	TRBJ2-7	CASSLLTTYEQYF
TRBV24-1	medium-sized	TRBJ2-5	CAPVAGQETQYF
TRBV6-5	medium-sized	TRBJ2-3	CASVLSAGQNTDTQYF
TRBV5-6	medium-sized	TRBJ2-1	CASSYRPSSYNEQFF
TRBV19	.	TRBJ1-3	CASTPTGGGGSGNTIYF
TRBV20-1	.	TRBJ2-3	CSARARTASTDTQYF
TRBV7-9	medium-sized	TRBJ2-2	CASSQGIGELFF
TRBV11-1	.	TRBJ2-7	CASSIGAFYEQYF
TRBV6-5	medium-sized	TRBJ1-2	CASSYFPGAGANYGYTF
TRBV7-6	medium-sized	TRBJ2-1	CASSPGLAGGFEQFF
TRBV30	.	TRBJ2-2	CAWSGGRVNTGELFF
TRBV27	medium-sized	TRBJ2-1	CASSSGRLAGDNEQFF
TRBV27	medium-sized	TRBJ2-7	CASMRTAGYEQYF
TRBV29-1	medium-sized	TRBJ2-6	CSVRGSGANVLTF
TRBV18	.	TRBJ2-1	CASSPPTSGVPYNEQFF
TRBV18	.	TRBJ2-5	CASSPSGQIETQYF
TRBV12-3/TRBV12-4	medium-sized	TRBJ1-5	CASSFGQGIWAQHF
TRBV19	medium-sized	TRBJ2-2	CASSMGRDTGELFF
TRBV18	medium-sized	TRBJ2-3	CASSPVLAGFTDTQYF
TRBV7-9	.	TRBJ2-2	CASSWLMGTKNTGELFF
TRBV5-4	medium-sized	TRBJ2-3	CASSSLYTDTQYF
TRBV18	medium-sized	TRBJ1-5	CASSLTRVFNQPQHF
TRBV6-4	medium-sized	TRBJ2-1	CASRGDGVAASQFF
TRBV28	.	TRBJ1-2	CASSLWGQGYGYTF
TRBV12-3/TRBV12-4	medium-sized	TRBJ2-1	CASSRSGSSYNEQFF
TRBV24-1	.	TRBJ2-2	CATSAPGSGELFF
TRBV11-1	.	TRBJ2-4	CASGVSGPKNIQYF
TRBV12-3/TRBV12-4	.	TRBJ1-1	CASSLVTVMNTEAFF
TRBV20-1	.	TRBJ2-4	CSGLAAGNIQYF
TRBV18	medium-sized	TRBJ2-2	CASSRFRDNTGELFF
TRBV7-9	.	TRBJ2-5	CASSSLAGGYQETQYF
TRBV12-3/TRBV12-4	.	TRBJ2-7	CAISESTTSYNEQFF
TRBV12-3/TRBV12-4	medium-sized	TRBJ2-1	CASSFGPNEQFF
TRBV18	.	TRBJ1-4	CASSTRQGAEKLFF
TRBV12-3/TRBV12-4	medium-sized	TRBJ2-3	CANKRGASDTQYF
TRBV7-9	.	TRBJ1-5	CASSLDSPSSNQPQHF